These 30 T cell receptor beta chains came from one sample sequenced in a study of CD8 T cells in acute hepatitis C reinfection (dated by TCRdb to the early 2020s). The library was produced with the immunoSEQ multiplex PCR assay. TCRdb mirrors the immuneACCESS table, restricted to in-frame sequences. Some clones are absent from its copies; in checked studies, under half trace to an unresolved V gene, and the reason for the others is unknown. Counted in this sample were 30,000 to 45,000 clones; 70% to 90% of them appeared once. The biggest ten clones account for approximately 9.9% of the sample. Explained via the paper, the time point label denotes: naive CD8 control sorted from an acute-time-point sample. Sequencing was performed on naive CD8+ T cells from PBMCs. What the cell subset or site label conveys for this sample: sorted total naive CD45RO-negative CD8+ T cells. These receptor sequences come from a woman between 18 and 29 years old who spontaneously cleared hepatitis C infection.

For the CDR3, the DNA is TGTGCCAGCAGTAAGCCGGGACGCAATTGGGGCTACACCTTC. Its translation is CASSKPGRNWGYTF. The chain couples TRBV6-1 to TRBJ1-2, with D possibly TRBD1 on 5 matching bases. The CDR3 contains 14 residues. V dropped 5 bases and J dropped 8 bases, with 18 bases sitting between them. Germline CDR1 reads MNHNS; CDR2 reads SASEGT.

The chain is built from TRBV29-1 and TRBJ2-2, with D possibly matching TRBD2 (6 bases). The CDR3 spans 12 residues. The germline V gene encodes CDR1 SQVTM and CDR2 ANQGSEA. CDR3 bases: TGCTGCTGGGGAGGCGACACCGGGGAGCTGTTTTTT. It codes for CCWGGDTGELFF.

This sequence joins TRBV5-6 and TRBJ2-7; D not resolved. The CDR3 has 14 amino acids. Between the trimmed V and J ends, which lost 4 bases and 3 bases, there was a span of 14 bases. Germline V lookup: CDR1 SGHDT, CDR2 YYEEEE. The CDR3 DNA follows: TGTGCCAGCAGCCTCGGGCAGAGTTACTACGAGCAGTACTTC. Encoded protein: CASSLGQSYYEQYF. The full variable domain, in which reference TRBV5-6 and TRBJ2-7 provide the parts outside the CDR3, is DAGVTQSPTHLIKTRGQQVTLRCSPKSGHDTVSWYQQALGQGPQFIFQYYEEEERQRGNFPDRFSGHQFPNYSSELNVNALLLGDSALYLCASSLGQSYYEQYFGPGTRLTVT.

This CDR3 is CASSLYVNTEAFF. DNA of the CDR3: TGTGCCAGCAGTTTATATGTGAACACTGAAGCTTTCTTT. The chain recombines TRBV27 with TRBJ1-1; no clear D gene. The CDR3 consists of 13 residues. Between the trimmed V and J ends, which lost 1 base and 0 bases, there was a span of 3 bases. Germline CDR1 is MNHEY and CDR2 is SMNVEV (reference sequence).

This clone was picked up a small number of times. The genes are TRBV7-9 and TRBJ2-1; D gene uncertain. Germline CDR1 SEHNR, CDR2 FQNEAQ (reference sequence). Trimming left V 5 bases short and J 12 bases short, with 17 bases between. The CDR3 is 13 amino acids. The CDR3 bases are TGTGCCAGCAGCCAGGCGGTGCGGATTGGGCAGTTCTTC. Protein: CASSQAVRIGQFF.

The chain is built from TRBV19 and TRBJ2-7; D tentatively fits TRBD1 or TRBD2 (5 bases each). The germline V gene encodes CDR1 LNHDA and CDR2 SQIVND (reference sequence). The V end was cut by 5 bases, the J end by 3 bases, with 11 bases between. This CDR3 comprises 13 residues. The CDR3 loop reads CASSWGPDYEQYF. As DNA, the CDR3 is TGTGCCAGTAGTTGGGGACCGGACTACGAGCAGTACTTC.

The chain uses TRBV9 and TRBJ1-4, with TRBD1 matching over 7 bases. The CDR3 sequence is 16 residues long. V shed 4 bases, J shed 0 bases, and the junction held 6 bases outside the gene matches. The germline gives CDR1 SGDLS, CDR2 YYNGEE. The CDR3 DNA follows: TGTGCCAGCAGCCTCGGACAGGCCGCAACTAATGAAAAACTGTTTTTT. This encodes CASSLGQAATNEKLFF.

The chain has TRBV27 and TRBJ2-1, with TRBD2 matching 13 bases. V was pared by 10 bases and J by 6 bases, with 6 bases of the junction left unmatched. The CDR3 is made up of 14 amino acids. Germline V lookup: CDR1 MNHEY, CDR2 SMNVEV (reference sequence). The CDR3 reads CATAGLAGLNEQFF. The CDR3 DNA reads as TGTGCCACCGCGGGACTAGCGGGACTCAATGAGCAGTTCTTC.

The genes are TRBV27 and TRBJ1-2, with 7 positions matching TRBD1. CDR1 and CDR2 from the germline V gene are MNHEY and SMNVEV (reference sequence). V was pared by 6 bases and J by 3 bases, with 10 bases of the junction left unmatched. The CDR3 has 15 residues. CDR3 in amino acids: CASRTAAGTDYGYTF. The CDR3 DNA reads TGTGCCAGCAGAACCGCCGCCGGGACAGACTATGGCTACACCTTC.

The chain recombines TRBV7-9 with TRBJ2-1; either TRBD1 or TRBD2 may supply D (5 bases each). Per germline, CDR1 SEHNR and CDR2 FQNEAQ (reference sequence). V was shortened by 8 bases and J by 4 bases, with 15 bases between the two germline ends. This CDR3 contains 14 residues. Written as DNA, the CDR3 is TGTGCCAGCGGGACCTCTATTTTTTACAATGAGCAGTTCTTC. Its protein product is CASGTSIFYNEQFF.

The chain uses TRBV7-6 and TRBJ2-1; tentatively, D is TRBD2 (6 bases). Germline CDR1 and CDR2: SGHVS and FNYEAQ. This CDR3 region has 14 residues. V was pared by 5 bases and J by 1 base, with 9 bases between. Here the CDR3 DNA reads TGTGCCAGCAGCCCGGGAGAGTCCTACAATGAGCAGTTCTTC. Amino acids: CASSPGESYNEQFF.

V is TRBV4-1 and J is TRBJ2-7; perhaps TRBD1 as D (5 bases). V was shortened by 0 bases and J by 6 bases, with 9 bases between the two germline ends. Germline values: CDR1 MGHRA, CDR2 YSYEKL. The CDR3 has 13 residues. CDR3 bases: TGCGCCAGCAGCCAAGATGGAACAGGCGAGCAGTACTTC. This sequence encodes CASSQDGTGEQYF.

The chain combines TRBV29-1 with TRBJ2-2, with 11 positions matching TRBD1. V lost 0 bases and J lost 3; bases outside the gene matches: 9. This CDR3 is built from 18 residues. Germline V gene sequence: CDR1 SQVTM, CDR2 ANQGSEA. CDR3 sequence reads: CSVEEDGQGARDTGELFF. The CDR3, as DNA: TGCAGCGTTGAAGAGGATGGACAGGGGGCGCGGGACACCGGGGAGCTGTTTTTT.

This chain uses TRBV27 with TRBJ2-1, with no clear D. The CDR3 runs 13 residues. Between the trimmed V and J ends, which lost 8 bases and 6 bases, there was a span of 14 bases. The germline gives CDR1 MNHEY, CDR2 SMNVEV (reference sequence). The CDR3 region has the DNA TGTGCCAGCGCACAAACGTGGCCCAATGAGCAGTTCTTC. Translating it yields CASAQTWPNEQFF.

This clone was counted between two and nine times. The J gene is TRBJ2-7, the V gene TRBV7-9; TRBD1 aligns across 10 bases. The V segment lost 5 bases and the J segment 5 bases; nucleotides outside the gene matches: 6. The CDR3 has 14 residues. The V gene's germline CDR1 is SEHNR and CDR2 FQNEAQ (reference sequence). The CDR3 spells CASSPRDRGDEQYF. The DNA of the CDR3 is TGTGCCAGCAGCCCCCGGGACAGGGGCGACGAGCAGTACTTC.

The CDR3 sequence: CASSHAIQTGTANNEQFF. CDR3 sequence (DNA): TGCGCCAGCAGTCACGCAATTCAGACCGGGACAGCTAACAATGAGCAGTTCTTC. This chain joins TRBV23-1 and TRBJ2-1; TRBD1 agrees at 7 bases. TRBV23-1 is filed as an ORF, its function uncertain. This CDR3 spans 18 amino acids. With V trimmed by 3 bases and J by 5 bases, 16 bases remained unmatched.

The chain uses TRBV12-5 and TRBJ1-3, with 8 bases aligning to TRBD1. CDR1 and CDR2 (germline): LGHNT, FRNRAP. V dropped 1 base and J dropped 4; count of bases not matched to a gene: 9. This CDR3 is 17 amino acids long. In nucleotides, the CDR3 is TGTGCTAGTGGTTTGGGTGCAGGGGGCCTGGCCGGAAACACCATATATTTT. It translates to CASGLGAGGLAGNTIYF.

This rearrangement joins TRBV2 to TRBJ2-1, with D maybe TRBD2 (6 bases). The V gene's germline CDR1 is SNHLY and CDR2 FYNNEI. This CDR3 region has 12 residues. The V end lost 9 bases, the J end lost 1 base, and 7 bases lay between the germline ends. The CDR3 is CASGTSYNEQFF. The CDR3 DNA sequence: TGTGCCAGTGGGACTTCCTACAATGAGCAGTTCTTC.

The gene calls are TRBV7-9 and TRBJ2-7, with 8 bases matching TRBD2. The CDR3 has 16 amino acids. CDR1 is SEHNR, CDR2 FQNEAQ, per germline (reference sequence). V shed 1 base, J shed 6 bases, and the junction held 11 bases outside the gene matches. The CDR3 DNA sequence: TGTGCCAGCAGCTTAGTTGGGCGGGAGGTCCGTTCCGAGCAGTACTTC. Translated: CASSLVGREVRSEQYF.

CDR3 region: CATSRDRGTYEQYF. For the CDR3, the DNA is TGTGCCACCAGCAGAGACAGGGGGACCTACGAGCAGTACTTC. This chain connects TRBV15 to TRBJ2-7; 7 positions agree with TRBD1. Germline loops: CDR1 LNHNV, CDR2 YYDKDF (reference sequence). Trimming cost V 0 bases and J 2 bases; bases outside gene matches: 1. This CDR3 contains 14 residues.

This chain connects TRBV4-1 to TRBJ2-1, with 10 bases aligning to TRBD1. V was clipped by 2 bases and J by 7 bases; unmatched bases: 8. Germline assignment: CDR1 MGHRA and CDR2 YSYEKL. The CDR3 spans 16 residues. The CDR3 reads CASSQLDRGRGNEQFF. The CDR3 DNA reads TGCGCCAGCAGCCAACTTGACAGGGGGCGCGGAAATGAGCAGTTCTTC.

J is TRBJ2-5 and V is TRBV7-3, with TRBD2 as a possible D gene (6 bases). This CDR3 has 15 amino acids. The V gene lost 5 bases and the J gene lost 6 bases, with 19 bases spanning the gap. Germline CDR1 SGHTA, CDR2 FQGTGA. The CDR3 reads CASSPAPSGVQTQYF. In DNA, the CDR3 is TGTGCCAGCAGCCCCGCTCCTTCGGGAGTCCAGACCCAGTACTTC.

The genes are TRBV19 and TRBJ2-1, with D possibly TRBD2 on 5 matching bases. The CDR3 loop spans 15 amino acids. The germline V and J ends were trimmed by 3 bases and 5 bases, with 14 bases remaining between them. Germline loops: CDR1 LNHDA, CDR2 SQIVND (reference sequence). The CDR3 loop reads CASSIIPSGNNEQFF. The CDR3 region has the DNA TGTGCCAGTAGTATCATTCCGAGCGGTAACAATGAGCAGTTCTTC.

CDR3 DNA sequence: TGCGCCAGCGGGGGACTAGCGGGAGGAGAAGAGACCCAGTACTTC. Its protein is CASGGLAGGEETQYF. The chain links TRBV10-2 to TRBJ2-5, with 15 nucleotides matching TRBD2. Germline lookup yields CDR1 WSHSY and CDR2 SAAADI. The CDR3 sequence is 15 residues long. The V segment lost 8 bases and the J segment 3 bases; nucleotides outside the gene matches: 4.

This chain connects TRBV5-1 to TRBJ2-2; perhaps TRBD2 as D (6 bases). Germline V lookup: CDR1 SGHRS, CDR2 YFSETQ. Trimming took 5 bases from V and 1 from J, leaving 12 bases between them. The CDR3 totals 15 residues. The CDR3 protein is CASSRGRLNTGELFF. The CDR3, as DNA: TGCGCCAGCAGTCGTGGGAGGTTGAACACCGGGGAGCTGTTTTTT.

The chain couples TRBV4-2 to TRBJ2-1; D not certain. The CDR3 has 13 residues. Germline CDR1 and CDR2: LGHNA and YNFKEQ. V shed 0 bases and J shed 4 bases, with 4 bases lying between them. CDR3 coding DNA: TGTGCCAGCAGCCAAGACGGTTACAATGAGCAGTTCTTC. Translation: CASSQDGYNEQFF.

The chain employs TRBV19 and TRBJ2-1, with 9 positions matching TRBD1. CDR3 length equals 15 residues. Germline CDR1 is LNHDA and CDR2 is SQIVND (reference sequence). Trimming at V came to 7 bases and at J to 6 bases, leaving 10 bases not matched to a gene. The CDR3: CASTPDRGIVNEQFF. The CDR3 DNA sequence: TGTGCCAGTACCCCGGACAGGGGCATTGTCAATGAGCAGTTCTTC.

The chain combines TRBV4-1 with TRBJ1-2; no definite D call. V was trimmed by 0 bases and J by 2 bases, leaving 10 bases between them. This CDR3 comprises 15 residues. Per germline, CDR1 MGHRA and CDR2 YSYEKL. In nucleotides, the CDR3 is TGCGCCAGCAGCCAAGATGCGGCGGGGAACTATGGCTACACCTTC. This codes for CASSQDAAGNYGYTF.

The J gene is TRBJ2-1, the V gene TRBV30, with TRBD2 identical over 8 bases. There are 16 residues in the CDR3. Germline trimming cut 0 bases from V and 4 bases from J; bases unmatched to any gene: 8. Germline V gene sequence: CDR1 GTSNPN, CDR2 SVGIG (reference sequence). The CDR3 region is CAWSVGIGRDYNEQFF. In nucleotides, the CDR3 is TGTGCCTGGAGTGTAGGGATCGGGAGGGATTACAATGAGCAGTTCTTC.

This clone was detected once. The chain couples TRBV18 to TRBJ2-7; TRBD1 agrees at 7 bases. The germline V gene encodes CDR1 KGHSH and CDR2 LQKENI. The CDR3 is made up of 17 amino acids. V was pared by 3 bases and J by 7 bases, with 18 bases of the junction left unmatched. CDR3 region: CASSPTPNRQGKREQYF. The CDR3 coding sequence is TGTGCCAGCTCACCCACACCAAACCGACAGGGCAAGAGAGAGCAGTACTTC.